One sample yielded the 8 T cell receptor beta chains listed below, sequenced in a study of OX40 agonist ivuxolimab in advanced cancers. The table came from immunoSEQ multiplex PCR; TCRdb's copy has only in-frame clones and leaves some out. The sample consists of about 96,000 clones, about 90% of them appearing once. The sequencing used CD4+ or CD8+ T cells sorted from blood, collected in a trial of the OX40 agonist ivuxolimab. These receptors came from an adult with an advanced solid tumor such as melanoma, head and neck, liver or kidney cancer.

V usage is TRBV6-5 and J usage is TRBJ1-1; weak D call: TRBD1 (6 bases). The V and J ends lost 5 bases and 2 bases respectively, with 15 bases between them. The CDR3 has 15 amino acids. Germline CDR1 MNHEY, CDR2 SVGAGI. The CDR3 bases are TGTGCCAGCAGTCCCCGTAGGGGGTCCAACACTGAAGCTTTCTTT. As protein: CASSPRRGSNTEAFF.

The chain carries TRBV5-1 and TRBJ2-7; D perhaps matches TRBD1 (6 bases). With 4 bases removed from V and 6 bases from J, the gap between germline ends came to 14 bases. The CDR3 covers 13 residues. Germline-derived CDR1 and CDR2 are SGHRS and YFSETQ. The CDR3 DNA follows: TGCGCCAGCAGCCTGCGGACAGACGGCGAGCAGTACTTC. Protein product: CASSLRTDGEQYF.

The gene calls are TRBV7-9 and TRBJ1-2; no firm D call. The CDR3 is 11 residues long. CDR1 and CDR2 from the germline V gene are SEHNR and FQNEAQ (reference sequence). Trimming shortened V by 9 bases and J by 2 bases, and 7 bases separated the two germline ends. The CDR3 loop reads CASTLNYGYTF. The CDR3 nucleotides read TGTGCCAGTACGCTAAACTATGGCTACACCTTC. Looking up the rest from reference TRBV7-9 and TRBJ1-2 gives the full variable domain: DTGVSQNPRHKITKRGQNVTFRCDPISEHNRLYWYRQTLGQGPEFLTYFQNEAQLEKSRLLSDRFSAERPKGSFSTLEIQRTEQGDSAMYLCASTLNYGYTFGSGTRLTVV.

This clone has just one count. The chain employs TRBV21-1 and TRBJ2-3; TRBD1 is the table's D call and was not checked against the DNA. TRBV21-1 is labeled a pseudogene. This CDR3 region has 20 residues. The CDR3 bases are TGTGCCAGCAGCAAAGGCCCTCCCTGGAATGGACAGGGGTGCACAGATACGCAGTATTTT. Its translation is CASSKGPPWNGQGCTDTQYF.

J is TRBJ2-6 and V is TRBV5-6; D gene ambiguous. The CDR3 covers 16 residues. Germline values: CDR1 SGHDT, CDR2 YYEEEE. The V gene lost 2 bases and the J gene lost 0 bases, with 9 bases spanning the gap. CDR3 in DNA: TGTGCCAGCAGCTTTGTTCCCCGCTCTGGGGCCAACGTCCTGACTTTC. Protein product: CASSFVPRSGANVLTF.

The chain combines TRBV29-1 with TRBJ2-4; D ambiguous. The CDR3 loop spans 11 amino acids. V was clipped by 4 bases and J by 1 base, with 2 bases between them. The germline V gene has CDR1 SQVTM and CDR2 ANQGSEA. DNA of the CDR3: TGCAGCGTTGTTGCCAAAAACATTCAGTACTTC. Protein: CSVVAKNIQYF.

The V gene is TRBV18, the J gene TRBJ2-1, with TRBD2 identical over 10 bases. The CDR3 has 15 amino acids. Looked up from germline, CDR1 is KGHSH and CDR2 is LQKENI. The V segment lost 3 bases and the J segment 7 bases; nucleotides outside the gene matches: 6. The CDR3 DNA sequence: TGTGCCAGCTCACCTGCGGCTAGCGGGAGAAATGAGCAGTTCTTC. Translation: CASSPAASGRNEQFF.

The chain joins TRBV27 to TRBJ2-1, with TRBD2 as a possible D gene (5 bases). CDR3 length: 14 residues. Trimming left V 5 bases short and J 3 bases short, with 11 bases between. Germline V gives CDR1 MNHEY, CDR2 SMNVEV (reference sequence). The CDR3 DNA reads TGTGCCAGCAGTGACCGGACTTACTACAATGAGCAGTTCTTC. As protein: CASSDRTYYNEQFF.